These 25 T cell receptor beta chains share one sample of origin, sequenced in a study of blood T cell repertoires in COVID-19. The data were produced by immunoSEQ multiplex PCR, yet TCRdb's version contains in-frame clones alone and is incomplete. In the table there are over 200,000 clones, 91% of which are singletons. Sequenced: peripheral blood. The receptor source for this set is a person aged 18 to 30 with COVID-19, enrolled during active disease.

The CDR3, as DNA: TGTGCCACCAGTGAGACAACAGGGTTCTCCTACAATGAGCAGTTCTTC. This encodes CATSETTGFSYNEQFF. This chain joins TRBV24-1 and TRBJ2-1; perhaps TRBD1 as D (6 bases). The germline gives CDR1 KGHDR, CDR2 SFDVKD. This CDR3 contains 16 residues. The V gene lost 4 bases and the J gene lost 0 bases, with 12 bases spanning the gap.

The CDR3: CASSLEAGEFYEQYF. DNA for the CDR3: TGCGCCAGCAGCTTGGAGGCGGGAGAATTCTACGAGCAGTACTTC. This rearrangement joins TRBV5-1 to TRBJ2-7, with 7 bases matching TRBD2. Germline V gives CDR1 SGHRS, CDR2 YFSETQ. The CDR3 spans 15 residues. V dropped 0 bases and J dropped 3; count of bases not matched to a gene: 6.

The rearrangement links TRBV10-3 to TRBJ1-4, with 8 bases fitting TRBD1. Germline values: CDR1 ENHRY, CDR2 SYGVKD. V lost 3 bases to trimming and J lost 8 bases; unmatched junction nucleotides: 5. The CDR3 totals 14 residues. This CDR3 reads CAISERQGSEKLFF. In DNA, the CDR3 is TGTGCCATCAGTGAAAGACAGGGGAGCGAAAAACTGTTTTTT.

In DNA form, the CDR3 reads TGTGCCAGCAGCTTAGGGACAGGGGTAACAGATACGCAGTATTTT. Its translation is CASSLGTGVTDTQYF. The chain has TRBV11-3 and TRBJ2-3; 9 positions match TRBD1. The CDR3 is 15 amino acids. Germline V CDR1 and CDR2: SGHNT, YENEEA. With V trimmed by 1 base and J by 3 bases, 2 bases remained unmatched.

The J gene is TRBJ1-5, the V gene TRBV10-3; D is unclear. The germline V and J ends were trimmed by 6 bases and 9 bases, with 12 bases remaining between them. Germline CDR1 is ENHRY and CDR2 is SYGVKD. The CDR3 loop spans 12 amino acids. The CDR3 region is CAISGVEGPQHF. CDR3 nucleotide sequence: TGTGCCATCAGCGGGGTTGAGGGGCCCCAGCATTTT.

This chain joins TRBV5-4 and TRBJ2-1, with TRBD2 matching 7 bases. The CDR3 runs 12 residues. The J segment lost 11 bases and the V segment lost 6 bases, leaving 8 bases of the junction unmatched. CDR1 is SGHNT, CDR2 YYREEE, per germline (reference sequence). The CDR3 DNA reads TGTGCCAGCACCCGGGGGGAACAGCAGCAGTTCTTC. This encodes CASTRGEQQQFF.

This chain joins TRBV2 and TRBJ1-6, with a tentative D call TRBD1 (5 bases). This CDR3 contains 13 residues. V lost 3 bases and J lost 10, with 10 bases in between. Germline CDR1 SNHLY, CDR2 FYNNEI. The CDR3 protein is CASSEARASPLHF. In nucleotides, the CDR3 is TGTGCCAGCAGTGAGGCCAGGGCCTCACCCCTCCACTTT.

About this clone: Other DNA sequences in this sample translate to the same CDR3. V gene TRBV19 combines with J gene TRBJ2-2; tentative D call: TRBD1 (5 bases). The CDR3 length is 14 residues. The V gene lost 3 bases and the J gene lost 1 base, with 6 bases spanning the gap. Per the germline V gene, CDR1 is LNHDA and CDR2 is SQIVND (reference sequence). CDR3 protein: CASSIGQNTGELFF. CDR3 coding DNA: TGTGCCAGTAGTATTGGACAGAACACCGGGGAGCTGTTTTTT.

V and J are TRBV27 and TRBJ1-5, with TRBD1 as a possible D gene (5 bases). The CDR3 runs to 13 residues. The V end was cut by 1 base, the J end by 5 bases, with 6 bases between. Germline assignment: CDR1 MNHEY and CDR2 SMNVEV (reference sequence). The CDR3 here is CASSLLGDQPQHF. In DNA, the CDR3 is TGTGCCAGCAGTTTATTAGGGGATCAGCCCCAGCATTTT.

The rearrangement uses TRBV5-1 and TRBJ2-7; TRBD2 matches at 12 bases. Germline assignment: CDR1 SGHRS and CDR2 YFSETQ. The CDR3 consists of 15 residues. Trimming cost V 1 base and J 5 bases; bases outside gene matches: 4. CDR3: CASSLSSGRAHEQYF. In DNA, the CDR3 is TGCGCCAGCAGCTTGTCTAGCGGGAGGGCCCACGAGCAGTACTTC.

This clone has a handful of counts. The rearrangement uses TRBV2 and TRBJ1-6; tentative D call: TRBD1 (6 bases). CDR1 is SNHLY, CDR2 FYNNEI, per germline. V gave up 2 bases and J gave up 7 bases, with 15 bases separating them. The CDR3 consists of 16 residues. The CDR3, as DNA: TGTGCCAGCAGTGAACTAGGTGGTCAGGGGAATTCACCCCTCCACTTT. Translation: CASSELGGQGNSPLHF.

This clone occurred a few times. The rearrangement uses TRBV7-9 and TRBJ2-1; TRBD2 is a possible D gene (5 bases). Trimming removed 3 bases at V and 8 bases at J, with 8 bases between. Germline values: CDR1 SEHNR, CDR2 FQNEAQ (reference sequence). There are 12 residues in the CDR3. The CDR3 DNA reads TGTGCCAGCAGCTTCGGTAGCGATGAGCAGTTCTTC. This sequence encodes CASSFGSDEQFF.

The chain joins TRBV29-1 to TRBJ2-1; TRBD1 matches 8 bases. Germline V CDR1 and CDR2: SQVTM, ANQGSEA. V lost 1 base and J lost 9; bases outside the gene matches: 8. The CDR3 is made up of 14 amino acids. The CDR3 region has the DNA TGCAGCGTTGAAGTCGGACAGGGTAATGGTGAGCAGTTCTTC. Its translation: CSVEVGQGNGEQFF.

The CDR3 region has the DNA TGTGCCAGCAGTGAGACGGCGGCGAACACCGGGGAGCTGTTTTTT. Translation gives CASSETAANTGELFF. The genes are TRBV6-4 and TRBJ2-2; unclear D gene. The V end lost 3 bases, the J end lost 0 bases, and 8 bases lay between the germline ends. CDR1 and CDR2 (germline): MRHNA, SNTAGT. The CDR3 covers 15 residues.

J is TRBJ2-2 and V is TRBV4-2; no firm D call. This CDR3 has 18 amino acids. V lost 4 bases and J 2 bases, leaving 20 bases between the germline ends. Germline V CDR1 and CDR2: LGHNA, YNFKEQ. CDR3 amino acids: CASSPKTQLPGNTGELFF. CDR3 in DNA: TGTGCCAGCAGCCCGAAAACCCAACTCCCAGGAAACACCGGGGAGCTGTTTTTT.

The chain combines TRBV9 with TRBJ2-2, with TRBD2 as a possible D gene (8 bases). The germline gives CDR1 SGDLS, CDR2 YYNGEE. The CDR3 is 16 residues long. Trimming shortened V by 0 bases and J by 4 bases, and 13 bases separated the two germline ends. In nucleotides, the CDR3 is TGTGCCAGCAGCGTAGTCGGGGGGGACAGCACCGGGGAGCTGTTTTTT. As protein: CASSVVGGDSTGELFF.

The sample holds one count of this clone. The chain has TRBV7-3 and TRBJ1-1; possibly TRBD1 for D (6 bases). The CDR3 runs to 14 residues. The germline gives CDR1 SGHTA, CDR2 FQGTGA. Between the trimmed V and J ends, which lost 0 bases and 7 bases, there was a span of 12 bases. The DNA for the CDR3 is TGTGCCAGCAGCTTAACGGCAGGGGCGGATGAAGCTTTCTTT. Its protein is CASSLTAGADEAFF. Full variable domain (rest looked up from reference TRBV7-3 and TRBJ1-1): GAGVSQTPSNKVTEKGKYVELRCDPISGHTALYWYRQSLGQGPEFLIYFQGTGAADDSGLPNDRFFAVRPEGSVSTLKIQRTERGDSAVYLCASSLTAGADEAFFGQGTRLTVV.

The rearrangement uses TRBV27 and TRBJ2-1; 9 bases align to TRBD2. The germline CDR1 and CDR2 sequences are MNHEY and SMNVEV (reference sequence). This CDR3 has 16 residues. V was pared by 8 bases and J by 9 bases, with 17 bases of the junction left unmatched. CDR3 sequence: CASLPGGGRAPSEQFF. In nucleotides, the CDR3 is TGTGCCAGCCTTCCTGGGGGCGGGAGGGCCCCAAGTGAGCAGTTCTTC.

This chain joins TRBV24-1 and TRBJ1-5; 10 nucleotides match TRBD1. V lost 3 bases and J lost 4; bases outside the gene matches: 5. Germline V gene data show CDR1 as KGHDR and CDR2 as SFDVKD. The CDR3 has 16 residues. In DNA form, the CDR3 reads TGTGCCACCAGTGATGATGGGACAGGGGAAAATCAGCCCCAGCATTTT. Translated: CATSDDGTGENQPQHF.

The rearrangement uses TRBV6-5 and TRBJ2-5, with TRBD1 matching over 10 bases. V gave up 5 bases and J gave up 4 bases; unmatched junction bases: 7. This CDR3 is built from 15 residues. Per germline, CDR1 MNHEY and CDR2 SVGAGI. CDR3 sequence (DNA): TGTGCCAGCAGTCCGACAGGGGGCTCTTTAGAGACCCAGTACTTC. Amino acids: CASSPTGGSLETQYF.

This clone appeared a single time. The chain couples TRBV14 to TRBJ2-1; 7 nucleotides align to TRBD1. J lost 9 bases, V lost 2 bases, and 4 bases had no gene match. Germline CDR1 reads SGHDN; CDR2 reads FVKESK. The CDR3 extends over 13 amino acids. The CDR3 region is CASSQQDRVEQFF. The CDR3 DNA is TGTGCCAGCAGCCAACAAGACAGGGTTGAGCAGTTCTTC.

The chain employs TRBV21-1 and TRBJ1-1. TRBV21-1 is an annotated pseudogene. This CDR3 is built from 14 residues. The DNA for the CDR3 is TGTGCCAGCAGCAAGGAGGAGCGGAACACTGAAGCTTTCTTT. Translation: CASSKEERNTEAFF.

A note on this clone: Other DNA sequences of this sample code for an identical CDR3. The chain joins TRBV9 to TRBJ1-1, with D perhaps matching TRBD1 (6 bases). Per the germline V gene, CDR1 is SGDLS and CDR2 is YYNGEE. This CDR3 contains 13 residues. The V end was cut by 4 bases, the J end by 5 bases, with 12 bases between. The chain's CDR3 is CASSPQGWTEAFF. The CDR3 DNA is TGTGCCAGCAGCCCACAGGGTTGGACTGAAGCTTTCTTT.

DNA of the CDR3: TGCGCCAGCAGCTCCGGACAGGGGAACGGTGGCTACACCTTC. It specifies CASSSGQGNGGYTF. V and J are TRBV5-1 and TRBJ1-2; TRBD1 matches 9 bases. J lost 7 bases, V lost 3 bases, and 7 bases had no gene match. The germline CDR1 and CDR2 sequences are SGHRS and YFSETQ. CDR3 length: 14 residues.

The chain joins TRBV3-1 (or the pseudogene TRBV3-2) to TRBJ2-5; the D gene is possibly TRBD1 (5 bases). V lost 4 bases, J lost 6 bases, and 18 bases lay in between. The germline V gene encodes CDR1 LGHDT and CDR2 YNNKEL (reference sequence). CDR3 length: 15 amino acids. The CDR3 spells CASSPGAQGWKTQYF. CDR3 DNA: TGTGCCAGCAGCCCCGGAGCTCAGGGTTGGAAGACCCAGTACTTC.